Below, 13 T cell receptor beta chains from the same sample are listed, as sequenced in a study of cytomegalovirus exposure and HLA in healthy donors. PCR employed 60 Vbeta and 13 Jbeta primers. Sequenced by immunoSEQ multiplex PCR; TCRdb stores in-frame clones only, minus some. Altogether 150,000 to 200,000 clones are present, roughly 80% being singletons, with the ten largest covering 1.7%. Sequencing was performed on PBMCs. These receptor sequences come from a woman younger than 30 in good health and CMV-seronegative.

The chain recombines TRBV16 with TRBJ1-2, with D maybe TRBD1 (5 bases). This CDR3 region has 13 residues. V gave up 3 bases and J gave up 7 bases, with 12 bases separating them. CDR1 is KGHSY and CDR2 is FQNENV in the germline V gene. CDR3 sequence (DNA): TGTGCCAGCAGCCATCCCAGTAGGGGTGGCTACACCTTC. It yields the protein CASSHPSRGGYTF.

This chain uses TRBV7-8 with TRBJ1-1; 9 bases map to TRBD1. The germline V gene has CDR1 SGHVS and CDR2 FQNEAQ. There are 15 residues in the CDR3. With V trimmed by 3 bases and J by 0 bases, 2 bases remained unmatched. Here the CDR3 reads CASSLTGGLNTEAFF. For the CDR3, the DNA is TGTGCCAGCAGCTTGACAGGGGGGCTGAACACTGAAGCTTTCTTT.

The chain employs TRBV5-8 and TRBJ2-2; the match to TRBD1 covers 7 bases. This CDR3 has 16 amino acids. V trimming: 4 bases; J trimming: 6 bases; junction bases outside the gene matches: 12. Germline CDR1 SGHTS, CDR2 YDEGEE. CDR3 sequence: CASSERQGEGAGELFF. Here the CDR3 DNA reads TGTGCCAGCAGCGAGCGACAGGGTGAGGGGGCCGGGGAGCTGTTTTTT. The full variable domain, rest sourced from reference TRBV5-8 and TRBJ2-2, is EAGVTQSPTHLIKTRGQQATLRCSPISGHTSVYWYQQALGLGLQFLLWYDEGEERNRGNFPPRFSGRQFPNYSSELNVNALELEDSALYLCASSERQGEGAGELFFGEGSRLTVL.

The chain employs TRBV6-1 and TRBJ2-7; weak D call: TRBD1 (5 bases). Germline lookup yields CDR1 MNHNS and CDR2 SASEGT. V was clipped by 4 bases and J by 0 bases, with 13 bases between them. The CDR3 extends over 15 amino acids. CDR3 DNA: TGTGCCAGCAGTGCTACAGGTTCCCTCTCCTACGAGCAGTACTTC. Translated, it gives CASSATGSLSYEQYF.

The rearrangement uses TRBV18 and TRBJ2-7; 7 nucleotides agree with TRBD1. Germline V gene data show CDR1 as KGHSH and CDR2 as LQKENI. J lost 7 bases, V lost 3 bases, and 6 bases had no gene match. The CDR3 is 13 residues long. In DNA, the CDR3 is TGTGCCAGCTCACCCGGTGCAGGGGGTGAGCAGTACTTC. It specifies CASSPGAGGEQYF.

This clone was observed once. The rearrangement joins TRBV5-1 to TRBJ2-1; 9 bases are a match to TRBD2. The germline CDR1 and CDR2 sequences are SGHRS and YFSETQ. V lost 0 bases to trimming and J lost 6 bases; unmatched junction nucleotides: 4. The CDR3 runs to 15 residues. DNA of the CDR3: TGCGCCAGCAGCTTGGTACTAGCGGGTTCCAATGAGCAGTTCTTC. Translated: CASSLVLAGSNEQFF. The full variable domain, completed using reference TRBV5-1 and TRBJ2-1, is KAGVTQTPRYLIKTRGQQVTLSCSPISGHRSVSWYQQTPGQGLQFLFEYFSETQRNKGNFPGRFSGRQFSNSRSEMNVSTLELGDSALYLCASSLVLAGSNEQFFGPGTRLTVL.

This chain connects TRBV10-3 to TRBJ1-2, with 10 bases matching TRBD1. The ends lost 8 bases at V and 10 bases at J; junction bases unmatched: 7. The CDR3 consists of 12 residues. Germline V gives CDR1 ENHRY, CDR2 SYGVKD. DNA for the CDR3: TGTGCCATCGCACCGGGACAGGGGATCTACACCTTC. Translated, it gives CAIAPGQGIYTF.

On this clone itself: Other DNA sequences in the same sample also yield this CDR3. The chain uses TRBV27 and TRBJ2-7, with 11 bases aligning to TRBD1. The CDR3 extends over 14 amino acids. Trimming cost V 6 bases and J 2 bases; bases outside gene matches: 3. CDR1 and CDR2 (germline): MNHEY, SMNVEV (reference sequence). The CDR3 sequence: CASSGTGGPYEQYF. The DNA for the CDR3 is TGTGCCAGCAGCGGGACAGGGGGGCCCTACGAGCAGTACTTC.

This clone has only a few counts. The gene calls are TRBV4-1 and TRBJ1-4; maybe TRBD1 (6 bases). Germline V lookup: CDR1 MGHRA, CDR2 YSYEKL. CDR3 length: 15 amino acids. V gave up 4 bases and J gave up 6 bases, with 15 bases separating them. This CDR3 reads CASSRTGSGDEKLFF. The CDR3 region has the DNA TGCGCCAGCAGCCGTACAGGGAGTGGGGATGAAAAACTGTTTTTT.

The genes are TRBV30 and TRBJ2-5; 10 bases line up with TRBD1. Germline V lookup: CDR1 GTSNPN, CDR2 SVGIG (reference sequence). With V trimmed by 0 bases and J by 5 bases, 6 bases remained unmatched. This CDR3 spans 15 amino acids. CDR3 region: CAWSVQTGGRETQYF. The CDR3 bases are TGTGCCTGGAGTGTACAGACAGGGGGCCGGGAGACCCAGTACTTC.

The chain's CDR3 is CASSEPRGNSNQPQHF. Written as DNA, the CDR3 is TGTGCCAGCAGTGAGCCAAGGGGGAATAGCAATCAGCCCCAGCATTTT. This chain connects TRBV6-1 to TRBJ1-5, with a weak D call TRBD1 (6 bases). This CDR3 has 16 residues. V dropped 3 bases and J dropped 0 bases, with 12 bases sitting between them. Germline V lookup: CDR1 MNHNS, CDR2 SASEGT.

The chain employs TRBV5-6 and TRBJ2-1, with 7 bases aligning to TRBD2. In germline, CDR1 is SGHDT, CDR2 YYEEEE. The length of the CDR3 is 15 residues. Losses at the gene ends were 4 bases for V and 4 bases for J; bases not matched to a gene: 8. Written as DNA, the CDR3 is TGTGCCAGCAGCCCACCGGGACTAACTTACAATGAGCAGTTCTTC. As protein: CASSPPGLTYNEQFF.

This clone was found many times. The chain links TRBV2 to TRBJ1-1; 7 nucleotides match TRBD1. The length of the CDR3 is 17 residues. Trimming at V came to 6 bases and at J to 1 base, leaving 14 bases not matched to a gene. Germline CDR1 is SNHLY and CDR2 is FYNNEI. The CDR3 sequence is CASRPFTGAAANTEAFF. In DNA, the CDR3 is TGTGCCAGCAGACCCTTCACAGGGGCCGCAGCGAACACTGAAGCTTTCTTT.